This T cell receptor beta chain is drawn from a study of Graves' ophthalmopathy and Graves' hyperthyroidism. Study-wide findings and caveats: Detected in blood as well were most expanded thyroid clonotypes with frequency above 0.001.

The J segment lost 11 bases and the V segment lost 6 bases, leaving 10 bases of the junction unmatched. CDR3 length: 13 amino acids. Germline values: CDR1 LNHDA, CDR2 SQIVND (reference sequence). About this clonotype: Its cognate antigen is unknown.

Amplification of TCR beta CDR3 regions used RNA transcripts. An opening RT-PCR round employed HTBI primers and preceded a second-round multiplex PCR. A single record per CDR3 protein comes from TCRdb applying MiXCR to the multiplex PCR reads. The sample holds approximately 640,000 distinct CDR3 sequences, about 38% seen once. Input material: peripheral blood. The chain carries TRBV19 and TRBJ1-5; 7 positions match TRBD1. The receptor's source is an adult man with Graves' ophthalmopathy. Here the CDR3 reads CASSRQGSETQHF. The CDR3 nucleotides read TGTGCCAGTAGCCGACAGGGATCGGAGACCCAGCATTTT.